In its sample, the clone carrying this T cell receptor (beta chain) was seen once. A quantity of about 0.45 to 1 ug RNA underwent reverse transcription using random hexamers. With immunoSEQ multiplex PCR, TCR beta CDR3 was amplified across 54 Vbeta and 13 Jbeta. From the immunoSEQ multiplex PCR reads, TCRdb called clonotypes with MiXCR, one entry per CDR3 protein. The sample includes tens of thousands of distinct CDR3 sequences, 93% seen only once; the top ten take over 0.12%. Negative magnetic isolation gave CD8+ and CD4+ cells; FACS enriched CD8+ TEMRA. The entry originates in a study of CD8 T cells in Susac syndrome. Whole-study context: Blood was drawn from Susac syndrome patients while they were therapy-naive, on corticosteroids, or on intravenous immunoglobulin alone.

The CDR3 has 18 amino acids. This sequence joins TRBV1 and TRBJ2-3; TRBD2 is the table's D call and was not checked against the DNA. TRBV1 is a pseudogene locus. Sequenced input: CD4+ T cells from PBMCs. This receptor was taken from a human donor with Susac syndrome. CDR3 amino acids: CTSSQVTSGGRGTDTQYF. As DNA, the CDR3 is TGCACCAGCAGCCAAGTAACTAGCGGGGGCCGTGGCACAGATACGCAGTATTTT.